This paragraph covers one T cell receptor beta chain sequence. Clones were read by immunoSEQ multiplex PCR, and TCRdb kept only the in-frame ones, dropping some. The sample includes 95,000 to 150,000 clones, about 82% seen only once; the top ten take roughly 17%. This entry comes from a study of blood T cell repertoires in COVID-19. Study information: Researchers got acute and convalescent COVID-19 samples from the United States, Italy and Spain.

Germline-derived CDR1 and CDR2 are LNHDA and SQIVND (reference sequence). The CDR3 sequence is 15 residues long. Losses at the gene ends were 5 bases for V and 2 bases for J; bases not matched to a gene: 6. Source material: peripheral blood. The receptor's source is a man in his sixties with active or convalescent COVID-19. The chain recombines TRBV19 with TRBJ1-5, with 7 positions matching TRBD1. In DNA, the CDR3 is TGTGCCAGTAGTCTCGGACAGGAGGGCAATCAGCCCCAGCATTTT. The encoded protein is CASSLGQEGNQPQHF.